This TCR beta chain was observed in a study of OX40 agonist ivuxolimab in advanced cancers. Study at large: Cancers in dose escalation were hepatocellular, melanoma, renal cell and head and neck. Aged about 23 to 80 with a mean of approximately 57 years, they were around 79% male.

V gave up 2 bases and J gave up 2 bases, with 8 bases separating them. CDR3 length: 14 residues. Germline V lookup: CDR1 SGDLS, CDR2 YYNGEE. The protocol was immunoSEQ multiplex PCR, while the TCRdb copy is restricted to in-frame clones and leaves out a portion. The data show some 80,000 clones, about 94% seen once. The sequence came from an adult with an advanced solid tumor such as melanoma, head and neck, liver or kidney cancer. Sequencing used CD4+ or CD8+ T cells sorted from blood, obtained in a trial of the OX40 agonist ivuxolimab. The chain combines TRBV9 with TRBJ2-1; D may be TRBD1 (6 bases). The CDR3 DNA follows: TGTGCCAGCAGCGTTGGGGGCCCCTACAATGAGCAGTTCTTC. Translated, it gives CASSVGGPYNEQFF.